The clone carrying this T cell receptor beta chain has more than one count but fewer than ten. V lost 0 bases and J lost 5; bases outside the gene matches: 4. Germline-derived CDR1 and CDR2 are MNHEY and SVGAGI. This CDR3 has 15 residues. TCRdb fed the 5' RACE reads into MiXCR, producing one record per CDR3 protein. This sample yields approximately 500,000 distinct CDR3 sequences, of which less than 25% are seen a single time; 2.9% belongs to the top ten. The sample is drawn from a study of identical twins. These data are also associated with another study on T cells expressing NK-cell markers.

The sequence was collected from a woman aged 18-29 years in good health. The chain has TRBV6-5 and TRBJ1-1; 9 bases fit TRBD1. The sequenced sample consisted of CD4+ T cells sorted from blood. The CDR3 sequence: CASSYSDRGRTEAFF. Here the CDR3 DNA reads TGTGCCAGCAGTTACTCAGACAGGGGGAGGACTGAAGCTTTCTTT.